The 25 T cell receptor beta chains below all came from one sample that was sequenced in a study of blood T cells in healthy people across ages. Sample-barcoded 5' priming and a J-beta primer mix drove a second PCR of 7 to 11 cycles. TCRdb redid the calling of the 5' RACE reads with MiXCR, one entry per CDR3 protein. The repertoire holds fewer than 1 million distinct CDR3 sequences, around 45% seen once, with nearly 20% in the top ten. The sample was blood. Source of these receptors: a man between 60 and 70 years old in good health.

This clonotype was seen a few times. The chain uses TRBV20-1 and TRBJ2-5; 7 bases are shared with TRBD2. Germline assignment: CDR1 DFQATT and CDR2 SNEGSKA (reference sequence). The CDR3 contains 13 residues. V lost 0 bases, J lost 5 bases, and 3 bases stayed unmatched. For the CDR3, the DNA is TGCAGTGCTAGAGAGAATAGCGGGGAGACCCAGTACTTC. Translation: CSARENSGETQYF.

The CDR3 sequence is CASRFNRGSYEQYF. Here the CDR3 DNA reads TGTGCCAGCAGGTTCAATAGGGGGTCCTACGAGCAGTACTTC. V gene TRBV12-3 or TRBV12-4 combines with J gene TRBJ2-7, with D possibly TRBD1 on 6 matching bases. Trimming removed 6 bases at V and 1 base at J, with 13 bases between. This CDR3 contains 14 residues.

The chain carries TRBV14 and TRBJ2-4, with D perhaps being TRBD1 or TRBD2 (5 bases each). CDR1 SGHDN and CDR2 FVKESK come from the germline V gene. V lost 9 bases and J lost 8, with 14 bases in between. The CDR3 runs to 12 residues. The CDR3 here is CARRGQGDIQYF. The CDR3 nucleotides read TGTGCCAGACGGGGCCAAGGGGACATTCAGTACTTC.

This clonotype was counted a few times. This chain connects TRBV7-2 to TRBJ2-1; D might be TRBD1 (6 bases). V was shortened by 5 bases and J by 6 bases, with 14 bases between the two germline ends. The CDR3 length is 14 residues. Germline values: CDR1 SGHTA, CDR2 FQGNSA. The CDR3 here is CASSPDRQSNEQFF. The DNA of the CDR3 is TGTGCCAGCAGCCCGGACAGACAGTCCAATGAGCAGTTCTTC.

The chain couples TRBV20-1 to TRBJ2-3; tentative D call: TRBD1 (5 bases). This CDR3 spans 12 amino acids. Germline loops: CDR1 DFQATT, CDR2 SNEGSKA (reference sequence). V gave up 3 bases and J gave up 3 bases, with 7 bases separating them. The CDR3 nucleotides read TGCAGTGCTAGTAGACAGACAGATACGCAGTATTTT. This encodes CSASRQTDTQYF.

V and J are TRBV11-3 and TRBJ2-1; 8 positions agree with TRBD2. Germline V lookup: CDR1 SGHNT, CDR2 YENEEA. V dropped 6 bases and J dropped 7; count of bases not matched to a gene: 8. The CDR3 is made up of 14 amino acids. This CDR3 reads CASSYGLATNEQFF. CDR3 bases: TGTGCCAGCAGTTACGGACTAGCTACGAATGAGCAGTTCTTC.

The chain couples TRBV20-1 to TRBJ2-3; D possibly corresponds to TRBD2 (6 bases). V was shortened by 5 bases and J by 4 bases, with 16 bases between the two germline ends. Germline V gives CDR1 DFQATT, CDR2 SNEGSKA (reference sequence). The CDR3 has 14 amino acids. CDR3 protein: CSASPRLVADTQYF. CDR3 DNA: TGCAGTGCTTCCCCTCGACTAGTAGCAGATACGCAGTATTTT.

The chain joins TRBV4-3 to TRBJ2-3; a weak D match, TRBD1 (5 bases). Trimming shortened V by 0 bases and J by 4 bases, and 14 bases separated the two germline ends. The CDR3 is made up of 16 amino acids. Germline assignment: CDR1 LGHNA and CDR2 YSLEER. The CDR3 DNA is TGCGCCAGCAGCCAAGATTACCAGGGCTTATCAGATACGCAGTATTTT. This encodes CASSQDYQGLSDTQYF.

The chain is built from TRBV7-9 and TRBJ1-2; 10 bases match TRBD1. The CDR3 consists of 16 residues. V trimming: 2 bases; J trimming: 7 bases; junction bases outside the gene matches: 10. Germline V gene sequence: CDR1 SEHNR, CDR2 FQNEAQ (reference sequence). The CDR3: CASSLTVGTGAGGYTF. In DNA form, the CDR3 reads TGTGCCAGCAGCTTAACCGTGGGGACAGGGGCGGGTGGCTACACCTTC.

The chain has TRBV4-3 and TRBJ2-3; 9 bases agree with TRBD2. Germline V gene lookup returns CDR1 LGHNA and CDR2 YSLEER. The CDR3 sequence is 18 residues long. J lost 7 bases, V lost 2 bases, and 16 bases had no gene match. Written as DNA, the CDR3 is TGCGCCAGCAGCCAAACGGCCAGCGGGGGGCCGATGGGTAATACGCAGTATTTT. Amino acids: CASSQTASGGPMGNTQYF.

The chain joins TRBV4-1 to TRBJ1-2, with D tentatively TRBD1 (5 bases). This CDR3 has 14 amino acids. Per germline, CDR1 MGHRA and CDR2 YSYEKL. The V end lost 6 bases, the J end lost 7 bases, and 18 bases lay between the germline ends. CDR3 coding DNA: TGCGCCAGCAGTCCCCCGTGGGGCGGTTTTGGCTACACCTTC. It is translated as CASSPPWGGFGYTF.

This clonotype was picked up one time. The chain uses TRBV18 and TRBJ2-3; tentatively, D is TRBD2 (5 bases). CDR1 is KGHSH and CDR2 is LQKENI in the germline V gene. V was cut by 4 bases and J by 0 bases, with 14 bases left in between. The CDR3 loop spans 16 amino acids. CDR3 in amino acids: CASSRRASSSTDTQYF. CDR3 DNA sequence: TGTGCCAGCTCACGCCGGGCTAGCAGTAGCACAGATACGCAGTATTTT.

V gene TRBV6-1 combines with J gene TRBJ2-6, with 8 bases that match TRBD1. Germline V CDR1 and CDR2: MNHNS, SASEGT. CDR3 length equals 17 residues. J lost 0 bases, V lost 6 bases, and 7 bases had no gene match. The chain's CDR3 is CASRRGQVSSGANVLTF. DNA of the CDR3: TGTGCCAGCAGGAGGGGACAGGTCAGCTCTGGGGCCAACGTCCTGACTTTC.

The chain is built from TRBV20-1 and TRBJ2-7; no definite D call. The CDR3 totals 11 residues. The V gene's germline CDR1 is DFQATT and CDR2 SNEGSKA (reference sequence). The V end lost 3 bases, the J end lost 4 bases, and 7 bases lay between the germline ends. The DNA for the CDR3 is TGCAGTGCTAGTTGGCAGTACGAGCAGTACTTC. This sequence encodes CSASWQYEQYF.

V is TRBV10-3 and J is TRBJ2-1; tentatively, D is TRBD2 (6 bases). The CDR3 is 11 amino acids. The germline V and J ends were trimmed by 6 bases and 8 bases, with 8 bases remaining between them. CDR1 ENHRY and CDR2 SYGVKD come from the germline V gene. Here the CDR3 DNA reads TGTGCCATCAGCGGAGGGGATGAGCAGTTCTTC. As protein: CAISGGDEQFF.

Concerning this clonotype itself: An end of the junction differs from the germline gene, which may be a read error. The CDR3 bases are TGCAGTGCCAGAGCGTTAGAATCGATCTCTTATGGCTACACCTTC. Amino acid sequence: CSARALESISYGYTF. J is TRBJ1-2 and V is TRBV20-1, with unresolved D. CDR1 is DFQATT and CDR2 is SNEGSKA in the germline V gene (reference sequence). The CDR3 spans 15 residues.

V and J are TRBV2 and TRBJ2-7; possible D gene TRBD2, 6 bases. CDR1 is SNHLY and CDR2 is FYNNEI in the germline V gene. With 8 bases removed from V and 4 bases from J, the gap between germline ends came to 18 bases. The CDR3 spans 14 residues. In nucleotides, the CDR3 is TGTGCCAGCCCCATTAGCGGTAAGGAATACGAGCAGTACTTC. Translated: CASPISGKEYEQYF.

V usage is TRBV20-1 and J usage is TRBJ2-7; D is unresolved. The CDR3 spans 14 residues. CDR1 is DFQATT and CDR2 is SNEGSKA in the germline V gene (reference sequence). Trimming removed 1 base at V and 2 bases at J, with 12 bases between. This chain's CDR3 is CSARVERLAYEQYF. The CDR3 bases are TGCAGTGCTAGAGTCGAACGGCTTGCCTACGAGCAGTACTTC.

This clonotype was counted only a few times. The chain joins TRBV7-9 to TRBJ2-1, with 7 nucleotides matching TRBD2. Trimming removed 5 bases from V and 2 bases from J; junction bases left unmatched: 6. The CDR3 has 15 residues. The germline V gene encodes CDR1 SEHNR and CDR2 FQNEAQ (reference sequence). CDR3 protein: CASSRQRGAYNEQFF. The CDR3 DNA follows: TGTGCCAGCAGCCGACAGCGGGGAGCCTACAATGAGCAGTTCTTC.

The sample holds one count of this clonotype. The chain uses TRBV4-1 and TRBJ2-7; TRBD2 matches at 9 bases. Germline CDR1 and CDR2: MGHRA and YSYEKL. This CDR3 has 18 residues. The V and J ends lost 0 bases and 4 bases, in that order; junction bases with no gene match: 13. In DNA, the CDR3 is TGCGCCAGCAGCCAAGATGCCCCGACTAGCGGAGTTAGGTACGAGCAGTACTTC. This codes for CASSQDAPTSGVRYEQYF.

In this sample, this clonotype turned up a few times. The chain uses TRBV7-2 and TRBJ1-2; no definite D call. The CDR3 extends over 13 amino acids. V lost 6 bases and J lost 3, with 11 bases in between. Germline CDR1 and CDR2: SGHTA and FQGNSA. The CDR3 region is CASSTAAHYGYTF. As DNA, the CDR3 is TGTGCCAGCAGTACGGCAGCCCACTATGGCTACACCTTC.

As to this clonotype: This may stem from a read error, because a much larger clone lies one nucleotide away. CDR3 bases: TGCAGTGCTAGAGACTCCCGCTCCTACAATGAGCAGTACTTC. It specifies CSARDSRSYNEQYF. The chain couples TRBV20-1 to TRBJ2-1; D gene unclear. The end of the DNA fits TRBJ2-7 better, so the J call may be wrong. Per germline, CDR1 DFQATT and CDR2 SNEGSKA (reference sequence). This CDR3 region has 14 residues.

The chain couples TRBV2 to TRBJ1-2; D remains ambiguous. CDR1 and CDR2 (germline): SNHLY, FYNNEI. The CDR3 runs to 10 residues. V was shortened by 2 bases and J by 7 bases, with 2 bases between the two germline ends. The CDR3 protein is CASSERGYTF. For the CDR3, the DNA is TGTGCCAGCAGTGAACGTGGCTACACCTTC.

This clonotype was counted only a few times. The rearrangement links TRBV20-1 to TRBJ2-3, with 13 bases lining up with TRBD2. After removal of 6 bases from V and 6 bases from J, the junction contained 9 bases not matched to a gene. Germline loops: CDR1 DFQATT, CDR2 SNEGSKA (reference sequence). The CDR3 runs 15 residues. The DNA for the CDR3 is TGCAGTGCCTTATCGACTAGCGGGGGGCGGGATACGCAGTATTTT. Protein sequence: CSALSTSGGRDTQYF.

This chain connects TRBV11-2 to TRBJ2-3, with 11 nucleotides matching TRBD2. The germline CDR1 and CDR2 sequences are SGHAT and FQNNGV. Trimming removed 3 bases from V and 2 bases from J; junction bases left unmatched: 7. The CDR3 is made up of 17 amino acids. CDR3 residues: CASSFRSGGATTDTQYF. The CDR3 nucleotides read TGTGCCAGCAGCTTTCGTAGCGGGGGGGCCACCACAGATACGCAGTATTTT.